The source of this T cell receptor (beta chain) is a study of T cell responses to AZD1222 COVID-19 vaccine. Study-level information: Doses given second, at about 4 or about 12 weeks, were pooled.

The CDR3 consists of 13 residues. V gave up 7 bases and J gave up 0 bases, with 10 bases separating them. CDR1 is SQVTM, CDR2 ANQGSEA, per germline. On this clone itself: Its antigen is not identified.

Only in-frame clones appear in the TCRdb table, and some are missing; sequencing was by immunoSEQ multiplex PCR. The table has about 120,000 clones, about 86% seen once. Study-wide points: A reported finding is that nearly half of spike-specific TCRs target unmutated variant regions.

The chain carries TRBV29-1 and TRBJ1-3; no clear D. This specimen consisted of peripheral blood, obtained on day 0 of AZD1222 vaccination. The clonotype was recovered from an adult in good health. The CDR3 DNA reads as TGCAGCGCGACGCACAGCTCTGGAAACACCATATATTTT. Translating it yields CSATHSSGNTIYF.